This TCR beta chain was recorded in a study of blood T cells in healthy people across ages (dated by TCRdb to the mid-2010s). Context from the whole study: In model experiments, template switching captured roughly one uniquely barcoded TCR beta cDNA molecule for every two T cells. Age-related changes in TCR beta repertoire diversity were measured in the study by deep sequencing normalized with unique cDNA molecular identifiers. Donors were grouped into four age groups: young (average about 15 years), middle-aged (roughly 40), aged (around 66) and long-lived (about 89). Donors of different ages were randomly distributed across sequencing lanes to avoid experimental bias. The study analyzed two additional independent replicas of 1 million unique cDNA reads from the same blood draw for two donors, one aged 18 to 29 and one aged 80 or older.

The germline V gene specifies SGHRS as CDR1 and YFSETQ as CDR2. Taken from cysteine to phenylalanine, the CDR3 has 13 residues. Left in the record is the CDR3 DNA by itself, 39 bases read in frame from the first base. Relative to germline, V is 2 bases shorter and J is 9 bases shorter, with 14 bases between their ends. About this clonotype: Its antigen is not yet known. There are no base qualities to consult, and no much larger clone falls within one base.

Paper-wide results and their limitations: Donor CMV infection status was unknown, potentially confounding age-related changes in expanded clonotypes. Compared with the aged group, more naive CD4+ T cells, fewer expanded clones and increased TCR diversity were shown by the long-lived group, suggesting age selection. As age increased, observed TCR beta diversity per million T cells dropped in a roughly linear way, and a significant reduction was already evident by age around 41. Observed TCR beta diversity correlated strongly with the percentage of naive T cells measured by flow cytometry. Estimates of total diversity from one million sequenced T cells were regarded as lower bounds and underestimates. Because profiling used bulk unsorted PBMCs, naive and antigen-experienced compartments could not be compared conclusively.

The roughly 39 donors, aged about 6 to 95 years, were systemically healthy Caucasian individuals from Russia. Around 10 milliliters of peripheral blood were drawn from each donor into EDTA-treated Vacutainer tubes. Ficoll-Paque density-gradient centrifugation was used to isolate PBMCs, with at least 7 million per sample. Total RNA, at least 6 micrograms per sample, was extracted from PBMCs with Trizol reagent. The percentages of naive CD45RAhigh/CD27high T cells were determined by flow cytometry on a PBMC aliquot from every donor. Libraries came from 5' RACE. This sample was sequenced with an Illumina HiSeq 2500. A second about 7 to 11 cycle PCR used a sample-barcoded 5' primer and a J-beta primer mix. A template-switch 5' adaptor carrying 12 random nucleotides introduced a unique molecular identifier onto each TCR beta cDNA molecule. Each sample yielded at least 3 million CDR3-containing paired-end reads. The Mint cDNA synthesis kit, primed by a TRBC-specific oligonucleotide, was used to synthesize first-strand cDNA from all RNA. Following uracil-DNA glycosylase treatment, all cDNA underwent a first 18-cycle PCR with the universal primers M1SS and BC2_uni_R. The source study handled its data this way. For normalization, 1 million high-quality reads, each with a distinct molecular identifier, were randomly selected from each sample. Reads sharing molecular identifiers were discarded rather than binned into consensus sequences. MiTCR, set to a Q25 quality threshold and the strictest error-elimination algorithm, was used for CDR3 identification, clonotype clustering and error correction. A nonparametric unseen species model with Euler transformation was used to estimate a lower bound on total TCR beta diversity. In TCRdb, the public reads were trimmed at Q25 with fastp and aligned with MiXCR, with productive beta chains retained. Under each unique CDR3 protein, matching rows form one entry showing the most common genes and DNA. These V and J calls originate from TCRdb's pipeline instead of the authors' own analysis. The sample has hundreds of thousands of distinct CDR3 sequences on record, 58% of them singletons. 20% to 25% of the sample comes from the top ten.

Sample: blood. The rearranged segments are TRBV5-1 and TRBJ1-1, with a tentative D gene TRBD1 over 5 matching bases. This TCR was sampled from a man aged 25 to 40 in good health. The bases are TGCGCCAGCAGCTTAGGGACCCCATCGCAAGCTTTCTTT. Its translation reads: CASSLGTPSQAFF. With the rest looked up from the reference TRBV5-1 and TRBJ1-1 genes rather than sequenced, the full variable domain is KAGVTQTPRYLIKTRGQQVTLSCSPISGHRSVSWYQQTPGQGLQFLFEYFSETQRNKGNFPGRFSGRQFSNSRSEMNVSTLELGDSALYLCASSLGTPSQAFFGQGTRLTVV.